This passage covers 23 T cell receptor beta chains from one sample sequenced in a study of monozygotic twins with inflammatory bowel disease. Each CDR3 protein gets one entry in TCRdb, which reprocessed the 5' RACE reads and gives no DNA. In all, the sample yields roughly 330,000 distinct CDR3 sequences. Sequencing was carried out using blood. These TCRs come from a human donor with ulcerative colitis or Crohn's disease, or a healthy co-twin of an affected twin (not recorded which).

The V call is TRBV11-2, the J call TRBJ1-1; TCRdb's assignment of TRBD1 cannot be checked, as there is no DNA. This CDR3 comprises 13 residues. The germline V gene has CDR1 SGHAT and CDR2 FQNNGV. This CDR3 reads CASSLEATAKAFF.

This chain joins TRBV18 and TRBJ2-3; lacking DNA, the TRBD1 call made by TCRdb goes unchecked. The CDR3 is 15 residues long. CDR1 and CDR2 (germline): KGHSH, LQKENI. CDR3 amino acids: CASSPSRVGTDTQYF.

The rearrangement links TRBV7-8 to TRBJ2-3. The CDR3 covers 14 residues. Looked up from germline, CDR1 is SGHVS and CDR2 is FQNEAQ. The CDR3: CASSSTDPTDTQYF. Complete variable domain (other parts from reference TRBV7-8 and TRBJ2-3): GAGVSQSPRYKVAKRGQDVALRCDPISGHVSLFWYQQALGQGPEFLTYFQNEAQLDKSGLPSDRFFAERPEGSVSTLKIQRTQQEDSAVYLCASSSTDPTDTQYFGPGTRLTVL.

The chain employs TRBV19 and TRBJ2-2; TCRdb calls TRBD1, which cannot be checked without DNA. There are 13 residues in the CDR3. Germline-derived CDR1 and CDR2 are LNHDA and SQIVND (reference sequence). CDR3 residues: CASSIGQPGELFF.

The chain recombines TRBV15 with TRBJ1-1; TCRdb's D call, TRBD1, is unchecked because there is no DNA. Germline CDR1 reads LNHNV; CDR2 reads YYDKDF (reference sequence). The CDR3 totals 14 residues. The CDR3 spells CATSRNRLNTEAFF.

The chain is built from TRBV27 and TRBJ2-7; as DNA is missing, the TRBD1 call by TCRdb cannot be tested. Germline V CDR1 and CDR2: MNHEY, SMNVEV (reference sequence). The CDR3 has 14 amino acids. CDR3 protein: CASSIRQGTHEQYF.

The chain has TRBV4-1 and TRBJ2-3; with no DNA, the TCRdb D assignment of TRBD2 cannot be verified. Germline-derived CDR1 and CDR2 are MGHRA and YSYEKL. The CDR3 extends over 16 amino acids. CDR3 residues: CASSKSTGRGTDTQYF.

The V call is TRBV28, the J call TRBJ2-7; TCRdb's D call, TRBD1, is unchecked because there is no DNA. In germline, CDR1 is MDHEN, CDR2 SYDVKM. This CDR3 has 13 amino acids. CDR3 sequence: CAIRLGYGYEQYF.

The gene calls are TRBV20-1 and TRBJ2-5; the D call from TCRdb, TRBD1, cannot be confirmed without DNA. The CDR3 is 13 residues long. Per germline, CDR1 DFQATT and CDR2 SNEGSKA (reference sequence). The CDR3 sequence: CSASLTGRKTQYF.

This chain links TRBV5-1 with TRBJ1-3. There are 14 residues in the CDR3. The germline V gene encodes CDR1 SGHRS and CDR2 YFSETQ. The CDR3 spells CASSSANLGNTIYF.

J is TRBJ1-2 and V is TRBV4-1. Germline V lookup: CDR1 MGHRA, CDR2 YSYEKL. The CDR3 is 13 residues long. The CDR3 loop reads CASSQPSNYGYTF.

The chain carries TRBV20-1 and TRBJ2-7; TCRdb gives TRBD2 as the D gene, but with no DNA this cannot be confirmed. Germline CDR1 reads DFQATT; CDR2 reads SNEGSKA (reference sequence). This CDR3 comprises 15 residues. CDR3 protein: CSAPWLAGGRYEQYF.

The chain combines TRBV5-6 with TRBJ1-2; TCRdb outputs TRBD1, but without DNA this stays unchecked. Germline CDR1 SGHDT, CDR2 YYEEEE. The CDR3 is 14 residues long. CDR3 region: CASSLGDRREGYTF.

The gene calls are TRBV5-6 and TRBJ1-2; TCRdb designates TRBD1, a call that cannot be tested without DNA. The germline V gene has CDR1 SGHDT and CDR2 YYEEEE. CDR3 length: 15 residues. CDR3 amino acids: CASSAGSLRGGGYTF.

The CDR3 loop is CASSLADRQETQYF. This chain joins TRBV7-9 and TRBJ2-5; TCRdb lists TRBD1, though no DNA is available to test this call. The germline V gene has CDR1 SEHNR and CDR2 FQNEAQ (reference sequence). This CDR3 spans 14 amino acids.

V gene TRBV25-1 combines with J gene TRBJ1-1; as DNA is missing, the TRBD1 call by TCRdb cannot be tested. The germline V gene has CDR1 MGHDK and CDR2 SYGVNS. The CDR3 is made up of 13 amino acids. The CDR3: CASSEYALTEAFF.

This sequence joins TRBV20-1 and TRBJ1-1; TCRdb's assignment of TRBD1 cannot be checked, as there is no DNA. Per the germline V gene, CDR1 is DFQATT and CDR2 is SNEGSKA (reference sequence). The CDR3 is made up of 14 amino acids. The CDR3 is CSARDPQGLAEAFF.

The chain employs TRBV28 and TRBJ2-7; no DNA is available, so the TRBD2 call from TCRdb remains unchecked. The CDR3 is made up of 15 amino acids. CDR1 is MDHEN and CDR2 is SYDVKM in the germline V gene. The CDR3 here is CASSGDSGRLFEQYF.

This chain's CDR3 is CASSPQRAGGTDTRYF. This rearrangement joins TRBV5-1 to TRBJ2-3; TCRdb's D gene call, TRBD2, goes unchecked for lack of DNA. The length of the CDR3 is 16 residues. The germline gives CDR1 SGHRS, CDR2 YFSETQ.

The V call is TRBV12-3 or TRBV12-4, the J call TRBJ2-1; TCRdb's D gene call, TRBD1, goes unchecked for lack of DNA. The CDR3 loop spans 15 amino acids. CDR3: CASRLQGAASNEQFF.

The genes are TRBV3-1 and TRBJ1-6; the TCRdb call, TRBD1, lacks DNA for checking. Looked up from germline, CDR1 is LGHDT and CDR2 is YNNKEL (reference sequence). CDR3 length: 15 residues. The CDR3 sequence is CASSQQSEGVSPLHF.

V and J are TRBV12-3 or TRBV12-4 and TRBJ2-5; TCRdb reports TRBD1, a call that lacks DNA to check it against. CDR3 length: 16 residues. CDR3: CASSQKLAPQGETQYF.

The genes are TRBV5-1 and TRBJ2-5; TCRdb lists TRBD2, though no DNA is available to test this call. Germline V gene sequence: CDR1 SGHRS, CDR2 YFSETQ. This CDR3 has 15 amino acids. CDR3 amino acids: CASSQTGLEVETQYF.